Below, 18 T cell receptor beta chains from the same sample are listed, as sequenced in a study of Ad26.COV2.S vaccination and SARS-CoV-2 variants. Treatment specified: about 20 received Ad26.COV2.S at low or high dose, single or two shots; 5 received placebo; per-sample allocation not given. Day 63 following the first vaccine or placebo injection was when the samples were taken. Produced via immunoSEQ multiplex PCR; TCRdb's table is partial and in-frame only. The sample includes about 400,000 clones, 75% to 90% of them seen just once. Source: peripheral blood, taken in a trial of Ad26.COV2.S vaccine versus placebo. Receptors were obtained from a person between 18 and 65 years old who received the Ad26.COV2.S COVID-19 vaccine or a placebo.

J is TRBJ1-1 and V is TRBV7-6, with 10 nucleotides matching TRBD1. The CDR3 runs 15 residues. Germline loops: CDR1 SGHVS, CDR2 FNYEAQ. V lost 5 bases, J lost 2 bases, and 5 bases stayed unmatched. CDR3 sequence reads: CASSPWDRGNTEAFF. In DNA, the CDR3 is TGTGCCAGCAGCCCCTGGGACAGGGGAAACACTGAAGCTTTCTTT.

The chain links TRBV7-6 to TRBJ1-1, with a weak D call TRBD1 (5 bases). The germline V and J ends were trimmed by 4 bases and 4 bases, with 10 bases remaining between them. Germline V gene lookup returns CDR1 SGHVS and CDR2 FNYEAQ. The CDR3 runs 13 residues. The CDR3 region has the DNA TGTGCCAGCAGCTCGTCGGGGGTCACTGAAGCTTTCTTT. Translating it yields CASSSSGVTEAFF.

The rearrangement joins TRBV27 to TRBJ2-7; TRBD1 might be the D (5 bases). CDR3 length: 14 amino acids. Between the trimmed V and J ends, which lost 3 bases and 6 bases, there was a span of 15 bases. From germline, CDR1 is MNHEY and CDR2 SMNVEV (reference sequence). The CDR3 protein is CASSFRTSPIEQYF. The DNA of the CDR3 is TGTGCCAGCAGTTTCAGGACATCACCCATCGAGCAGTACTTC.

This clone was recorded once. The CDR3 DNA is TGTGCCAGTAGTATTTTCGGACAGGGGAACTATGGCTACACCTTC. Its protein product is CASSIFGQGNYGYTF. The gene calls are TRBV19 and TRBJ1-2, with 9 bases matching TRBD1. The CDR3 length is 15 residues. Germline V lookup: CDR1 LNHDA, CDR2 SQIVND (reference sequence). V was clipped by 3 bases and J by 2 bases; unmatched bases: 4.

The chain couples TRBV7-8 to TRBJ2-7, with unresolved D. Trimming cost V 5 bases and J 7 bases, with 12 bases left between them. CDR3 length: 12 residues. Germline V gives CDR1 SGHVS, CDR2 FQNEAQ. CDR3: CASSVPGGEQYF. CDR3 nucleotides: TGTGCCAGCAGCGTACCGGGTGGGGAGCAGTACTTC.

V is TRBV13 and J is TRBJ2-1; D perhaps matches TRBD1 (5 bases). This CDR3 has 13 residues. Deletions cut 5 bases from V and 8 bases from J, with 13 bases between. The germline CDR1 and CDR2 sequences are PRHDT and FYEKMQ (reference sequence). CDR3 nucleotide sequence: TGTGCCAGCAGCCCCCAGGGCTTTGATGAGCAGTTCTTC. Translation gives CASSPQGFDEQFF.

This chain uses TRBV29-1 with TRBJ2-6; possible D gene TRBD1, 5 bases. There are 15 residues in the CDR3. The germline V and J ends were trimmed by 4 bases and 0 bases, with 10 bases remaining between them. Per the germline V gene, CDR1 is SQVTM and CDR2 is ANQGSEA. CDR3 DNA: TGCAGCGTTGCGGCAGGGTCCTCTGGGGCCAACGTCCTGACTTTC. Translation: CSVAAGSSGANVLTF. Together with reference TRBV29-1 and TRBJ2-6, the CDR3 gives the full variable domain: SAVISQKPSRDICQRGTSLTIQCQVDSQVTMMFWYRQQPGQSLTLIATANQGSEATYESGFVIDKFPISRPNLTFSTLTVSNMSPEDSSIYLCSVAAGSSGANVLTFGAGSRLTVL.

In DNA form, the CDR3 reads TGTGCCAGCAGCCCGGACTACAATGAGCAGTTCTTC. It translates to CASSPDYNEQFF. The chain is built from TRBV7-9 and TRBJ2-1; D gene uncertain. The CDR3 runs to 12 residues. The ends were cut back, 5 bases at V and 3 bases at J, with 5 bases in the middle. The germline V gene encodes CDR1 SEHNR and CDR2 FQNEAQ (reference sequence).

The V gene is TRBV6-1, the J gene TRBJ1-1, with unresolved D. Germline CDR1 is MNHNS and CDR2 is SASEGT. V gave up 2 bases and J gave up 5 bases, with 12 bases separating them. The CDR3 length is 14 residues. CDR3 nucleotide sequence: TGTGCCAGCAGTGAACCCCCGGGTGGGACTGAAGCTTTCTTT. Translated: CASSEPPGGTEAFF.

Here the CDR3 DNA reads TGTGCCAGCAGTTCCGTCAGGACAGGGGGCACAGATACGCAGTATTTT. This encodes CASSSVRTGGTDTQYF. The chain couples TRBV27 to TRBJ2-3, with 9 bases fitting TRBD1. The germline V gene has CDR1 MNHEY and CDR2 SMNVEV (reference sequence). The CDR3 totals 16 residues. The J segment lost 1 base and the V segment lost 4 bases, leaving 6 bases of the junction unmatched.

The chain joins TRBV12-3 or TRBV12-4 to TRBJ2-1; tentative D call: TRBD1 (5 bases). Trimming left V 7 bases short and J 5 bases short, with 12 bases between. The CDR3 is made up of 13 amino acids. The CDR3 spells CASNPGAHNEQFF. For the CDR3, the DNA is TGTGCCAGCAATCCTGGGGCTCACAATGAGCAGTTCTTC.

This rearrangement joins TRBV7-9 to TRBJ2-1; 9 nucleotides agree with TRBD2. This CDR3 is 16 amino acids long. V was clipped by 4 bases and J by 5 bases; unmatched bases: 9. Germline loops: CDR1 SEHNR, CDR2 FQNEAQ (reference sequence). The CDR3 here is CASSSRTSEGDNEQFF. DNA for the CDR3: TGTGCCAGCAGCTCTCGGACTAGCGAGGGGGACAATGAGCAGTTCTTC.

This chain connects TRBV28 to TRBJ1-2; 7 bases map to TRBD1. The CDR3 is 15 amino acids. The germline CDR1 and CDR2 sequences are MDHEN and SYDVKM. J lost 7 bases, V lost 4 bases, and 12 bases had no gene match. CDR3 nucleotides: TGTGCCAGCAGTTACCCCATTGACAGGGCGGCTGGCTACACCTTC. Translating it yields CASSYPIDRAAGYTF.

This chain uses TRBV7-8 with TRBJ1-6; tentatively, D is TRBD1 (5 bases). In germline, CDR1 is SGHVS, CDR2 FQNEAQ. The CDR3 totals 14 residues. Trimming took off 5 bases at V and 7 bases at J, with 12 bases between the two ends. CDR3 in amino acids: CASSHAGSNSPLHF. The CDR3 DNA is TGTGCCAGCAGCCACGCAGGGAGCAATTCACCCCTCCACTTT.

The chain links TRBV5-1 to TRBJ2-7; 8 nucleotides line up with TRBD1. After removal of 0 bases from V and 3 bases from J, the junction contained 2 bases not matched to a gene. Germline V gene lookup returns CDR1 SGHRS and CDR2 YFSETQ. The CDR3 runs 14 residues. CDR3 nucleotides: TGCGCCAGCAGCTTGGAGACAGGGGTCTACGAGCAGTACTTC. It yields the protein CASSLETGVYEQYF.

This clone showed up just once. The CDR3 DNA follows: TGTGCCAGCAGCGTAAGCAGCCAGACCTACGAGCAGTACTTC. It specifies CASSVSSQTYEQYF. This sequence joins TRBV9 and TRBJ2-7, with D unresolved. V was shortened by 1 base and J by 2 bases, with 10 bases between the two germline ends. CDR1 is SGDLS, CDR2 YYNGEE, per germline. The CDR3 contains 14 residues. The entire variable domain, with the rest obtained from reference TRBV9 and TRBJ2-7, is as follows: DSGVTQTPKHLITATGQRVTLRCSPRSGDLSVYWYQQSLDQGLQFLIQYYNGEERAKGNILERFSAQQFPDLHSELNLSSLELGDSALYFCASSVSSQTYEQYFGPGTRLTVT.

The CDR3 region has the DNA TGCGCCAGCAGCTTGGATCCTGGAAACACCATATATTTT. The encoded protein is CASSLDPGNTIYF. The V gene is TRBV5-1, the J gene TRBJ1-3; D not resolved. The CDR3 is 13 residues long. Germline CDR1 reads SGHRS; CDR2 reads YFSETQ. V lost 0 bases to trimming and J lost 2 bases, with 3 bases between them.

The chain has TRBV4-2 and TRBJ1-6, with D unclear. V lost 6 bases, J lost 6 bases, and 6 bases lay in between. The CDR3 sequence is 12 residues long. Germline V gene data show CDR1 as LGHNA and CDR2 as YNFKEQ. CDR3 bases: TGTGCCAGCAGTCTGGTTAATTCACCCCTCCACTTT. Residues: CASSLVNSPLHF.